This T cell receptor (beta chain) was retrieved from a study of T cells in women clearing cervical HPV infection. Overall study context: Case blood was drawn when the lesion was first found; control blood after infection became undetectable.

This table comes from immunoSEQ multiplex PCR, and its TCRdb copy is limited to in-frame clones, with some not included. Its listing shows approximately 35,000 clones. The CDR3 runs 15 residues. Germline V CDR1 and CDR2: LNHDA, SQIVND (reference sequence). On this clone itself: Sequencing ends 3 residues short of the CDR3 end; the germline J gene provides the rest.

The sample consisted of blood buffy coat. The receptor was isolated from a woman between 18 and 70 years old with a cervical HPV16 infection that either progressed to CIN3+ or cleared (not recorded which). The chain combines TRBV19 with TRBJ1-2, with 9 nucleotides matching TRBD1. The CDR3 is CASSEGQGQIYDYTF. CDR3 DNA, as far as it was read: TGTGCCAGTAGTGAGGGACAGGGCCAAATCTACGAC.